The sequence of this T cell receptor beta chain was determined in a study of blood T cell repertoires in COVID-19. Across the study: Whether acute or convalescent, the COVID-19 samples came from the United States, Italy and Spain.

Original handling: How many nucleated cells were present was estimated from reference gene primer amplification. The data were produced by immunoSEQ multiplex PCR, yet TCRdb's version contains in-frame clones alone and is incomplete. V, J and clone size derive from that table, while D and trimming were established from the DNA sequence. The sample consists of 200,000 to 250,000 clones, about 82% of them appearing once. This TCR came from a middle-aged man with COVID-19, enrolled during active disease. The specimen was peripheral blood.

The DNA for the CDR3 is TGTGCCAGCAAAGGGGGCGGGGATGAAAAACTGTTTTTT. This codes for CASKGGGDEKLFF. The chain carries TRBV5-4 and TRBJ1-4, with 7 bases that match TRBD1. The CDR3 sequence is 13 residues long. Germline CDR1 is SGHNT and CDR2 is YYREEE (reference sequence). V shed 6 bases and J 6 bases; nucleotides not matched to a gene: 5.